The sequence of this T cell receptor beta chain was determined in a study of T cells expressing NK-cell markers. Study at large: All TCR beta repertoires analysed originated from sorted CD3+CD56+NKG2C+, CD3+CD56+NKG2C- and CD3+CD56-NKG2C+ T cells. Seven of the eight sequenced donors were classified as HCMV-seropositive, and one was classified as seronegative.

Study-wide results and limits: Leadership of the CD3+CD56-NKG2C+ fraction also belonged to these clonotypes in a handful of donors.

The CDR3 sequence is 15 residues long. Germline V gene sequence: CDR1 MNHNY, CDR2 SVGAGI (reference sequence). About this clonotype itself: The target antigen is unknown.

5'RACE template switching built TCR beta cDNA with unique molecular identifiers. TCRdb re-called the 5' RACE reads; every CDR3 protein appears as one record, without DNA. In total, the table holds about 150,000 distinct CDR3 sequences. Sequencing was performed on blood T cells: a sorted CD56 or NKG2C T cell subset, CD4+ or CD8+ T cells, or bulk PBMC T cells (not recorded which). The chain carries TRBV6-6 and TRBJ2-7. The clonotype was recovered from a woman between 50 and 59 years old in good health. The CDR3: CASSFTQEAYYEQYF.